The text below deals with one T cell receptor beta chain. What it recognizes is unknown. These data originate in a study of T cells in Graves' hyperthyroidism and ophthalmopathy. Study as a whole: Blood was drawn when the patient was first diagnosed and still untreated. Study conclusions and caveats: Ophthalmopathy and stable hyperthyroidism were told apart by a 13 V-J model. Most thyroid clonotypes with frequency above 0.001 were detected in blood.

Germline V gives CDR1 SGDLS, CDR2 YYNGEE. Deletions cut 1 base from V and 5 bases from J, with 7 bases between. There are 13 residues in the CDR3. Patients were aged 18 to 65, had disease duration under 2 months, and had newly diagnosed hyperthyroidism. TCR beta CDR3 region amplification was performed from RNA transcripts. TCR CDR3 underwent first-round RT-PCR with the HTBI primer set. One entry per CDR3 protein, called by TCRdb with MiXCR from the multiplex PCR reads. The sample has about 740,000 distinct CDR3 sequences; around 13% are singletons. The sequence came from a woman aged 18-29 years with Graves' hyperthyroidism. Sequencing was performed on blood. The chain links TRBV9 to TRBJ1-5; D remains unclear. DNA of the CDR3: TGTGCCAGCAGCGTACGGTATGATCAGCCCCAGCATTTT. This codes for CASSVRYDQPQHF.